Listed below are T cell receptor beta chains from one sample, sequenced in a study of CD8+CD57+ T cells in acquired aplastic anemia. One entry per CDR3 protein results from TCRdb running MiXCR on the reads. The sample shows around 50,000 distinct CDR3 sequences, around 70% of them seen only once. Sequencing was carried out using sorted CD4+, CD8+, or CD8+CD57+ T cells (not recorded which) from PBMCs. These receptors were taken from a human donor in good health, serving as a control. Each CDR3 is given with its conserved first and last residue. The D gene is left open where the match is weak. Where a row states a size, it is once, few, many or the class of an expanded clone; other rows omit it.

clone size: few
V gene: TRBV20-1
D gene: TRBD1
J gene: TRBJ1-6
CDR3 protein: CSASRDSKITNSPLHF
CDR3 DNA: TGCAGTGCTAGTAGGGACAGCAAGATAACCAATTCACCCCTCCACTTT

clone size: .
V gene: TRBV24-1
D gene: .
J gene: TRBJ2-3
CDR3 protein: CATSDSTVTDTQYF
CDR3 DNA: TGTGCCACCAGTGATTCAACCGTGACAGATACGCAGTATTTT

clone size: once
V gene: TRBV10-3
D gene: TRBD1
J gene: TRBJ2-7
CDR3 protein: CAAATGELTYEQYF
CDR3 DNA: TGTGCCGCAGCGACAGGGGAGCTGACCTACGAGCAGTACTTC

clone size: .
V gene: TRBV19
D gene: .
J gene: TRBJ1-1
CDR3 protein: CASSRAGTNTEAFF
CDR3 DNA: TGTGCCAGTAGTAGGGCAGGGACGAACACTGAAGCTTTCTTT

clone size: .
V gene: TRBV7-9
D gene: .
J gene: TRBJ2-1
CDR3 protein: CASLGSSYNEQFF
CDR3 DNA: TGTGCCAGCCTAGGTAGCTCCTACAATGAGCAGTTCTTC

clone size: few
V gene: TRBV24-1
D gene: .
J gene: TRBJ1-2
CDR3 protein: CATSEQNYGYTF
CDR3 DNA: TGTGCCACCAGTGAACAGAACTATGGCTACACCTTC

clone size: .
V gene: TRBV10-1
D gene: .
J gene: TRBJ2-5
CDR3 protein: CASSRTKDETQYF
CDR3 DNA: TGCGCCAGCAGCCGGACCAAAGATGAGACCCAGTACTTC

clone size: .
V gene: TRBV5-1
D gene: .
J gene: TRBJ1-6
CDR3 protein: CASSPGQDTSPLHF
CDR3 DNA: TGCGCCAGCAGCCCGGGGCAGGACACTTCACCCCTCCACTTT

clone size: .
V gene: TRBV4-2
D gene: TRBD1
J gene: TRBJ1-1
CDR3 protein: CASSQDKGAGNTEAFF
CDR3 DNA: TGTGCCAGCAGCCAAGATAAGGGGGCGGGGAACACTGAAGCTTTCTTT

clone size: .
V gene: TRBV10-3
D gene: .
J gene: TRBJ1-2
CDR3 protein: CAISEQGAYGYTF
CDR3 DNA: TGTGCCATCAGTGAGCAGGGCGCATATGGCTACACCTTC

clone size: .
V gene: TRBV5-6
D gene: TRBD2
J gene: TRBJ2-1
CDR3 protein: CASSLGLAGPFYNEQFF
CDR3 DNA: TGTGCCAGCAGCCTGGGACTAGCGGGGCCATTTTACAATGAGCAGTTCTTC

clone size: .
V gene: TRBV20-1
D gene: .
J gene: TRBJ2-7
CDR3 protein: CSAGGREQYF
CDR3 DNA: TGCAGTGCTGGGGGTCGCGAGCAGTACTTC

clone size: .
V gene: TRBV27
D gene: .
J gene: TRBJ1-2
CDR3 protein: CASGGGYGYTF
CDR3 DNA: TGTGCCAGCGGAGGGGGCTATGGCTACACCTTC

clone size: .
V gene: TRBV7-2
D gene: TRBD2
J gene: TRBJ2-5
CDR3 protein: CASSTSVKETQYF
CDR3 DNA: TGTGCCAGCAGCACTAGCGTGAAGGAGACCCAGTACTTC

clone size: once
V gene: TRBV2
D gene: TRBD1
J gene: TRBJ1-2
CDR3 protein: CASKGAPRAYGYTF
CDR3 DNA: TGTGCCAGCAAGGGGGCACCCAGGGCCTATGGCTACACCTTC

clone size: .
V gene: TRBV19
D gene: .
J gene: TRBJ1-6
CDR3 protein: CASRLATRYNSPLHF
CDR3 DNA: TGTGCCAGCCGCTTGGCTACACGGTATAATTCACCCCTCCACTTT

clone size: medium-sized
V gene: TRBV29-1
D gene: .
J gene: TRBJ2-6
CDR3 protein: CSVEDRHSGANVLTF
CDR3 DNA: TGCAGCGTTGAAGACCGGCACTCTGGGGCCAACGTCCTGACTTTC

clone size: .
V gene: TRBV9
D gene: .
J gene: TRBJ1-4
CDR3 protein: CASSVVPGEKLFF
CDR3 DNA: TGTGCCAGCAGCGTAGTCCCGGGTGAAAAACTGTTTTTT

clone size: .
V gene: TRBV24-1
D gene: TRBD1
J gene: TRBJ1-5
CDR3 protein: CATSEGTGWRQPQHF
CDR3 DNA: TGTGCCACCAGTGAAGGGACAGGGTGGCGTCAGCCCCAGCATTTT

clone size: few
V gene: TRBV2
D gene: TRBD1
J gene: TRBJ2-7
CDR3 protein: CASETGTGTTYEQYF
CDR3 DNA: TGTGCCAGCGAGACTGGGACAGGGACTACCTACGAGCAGTACTTC

clone size: medium-sized
V gene: TRBV19
D gene: .
J gene: TRBJ2-7
CDR3 protein: CASSIEGSYEQYF
CDR3 DNA: TGTGCCAGTAGTATAGAGGGCTCCTACGAGCAGTACTTC

clone size: .
V gene: TRBV13
D gene: .
J gene: TRBJ1-1
CDR3 protein: CASSSSPGYTEAFF
CDR3 DNA: TGTGCCAGCAGCTCATCTCCGGGGTACACTGAAGCTTTCTTT

clone size: .
V gene: TRBV29-1
D gene: .
J gene: TRBJ2-3
CDR3 protein: CSVIRDIISDTQYF
CDR3 DNA: TGCAGCGTTATCCGGGACATTATTTCGGATACGCAGTATTTT

clone size: .
V gene: TRBV6-5
D gene: .
J gene: TRBJ1-2
CDR3 protein: CASSYSLRASYGYTF
CDR3 DNA: TGTGCCAGCAGTTACTCACTCCGCGCAAGCTATGGCTACACCTTC

clone size: .
V gene: TRBV9
D gene: TRBD2
J gene: TRBJ2-5
CDR3 protein: CASSPRIAGGETQYF
CDR3 DNA: TGTGCCAGCAGCCCCCGGATAGCGGGGGGGGAGACCCAGTACTTC

clone size: few
V gene: TRBV19
D gene: TRBD1
J gene: TRBJ1-5
CDR3 protein: CASSTSGRGRGNQPQHF
CDR3 DNA: TGTGCCAGTAGTACCTCCGGCAGGGGGCGAGGCAATCAGCCCCAGCATTTT

clone size: .
V gene: TRBV15
D gene: .
J gene: TRBJ2-5
CDR3 protein: CATSRGDEAQETQYF
CDR3 DNA: TGTGCCACCAGCAGAGGGGACGAGGCGCAAGAGACCCAGTACTTC

clone size: .
V gene: TRBV2
D gene: .
J gene: TRBJ2-2
CDR3 protein: CASSEDSGGELFF
CDR3 DNA: TGTGCCAGCAGTGAAGATAGTGGCGGGGAGCTGTTTTTT